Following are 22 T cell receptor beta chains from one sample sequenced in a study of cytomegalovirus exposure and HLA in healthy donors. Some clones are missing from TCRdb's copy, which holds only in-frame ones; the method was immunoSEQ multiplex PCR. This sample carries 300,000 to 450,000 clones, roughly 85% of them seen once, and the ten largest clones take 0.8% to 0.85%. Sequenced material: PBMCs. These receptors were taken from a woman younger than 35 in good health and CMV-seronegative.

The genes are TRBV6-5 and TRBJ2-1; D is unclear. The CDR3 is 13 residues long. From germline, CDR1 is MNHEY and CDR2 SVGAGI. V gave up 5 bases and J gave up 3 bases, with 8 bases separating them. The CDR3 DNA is TGTGCCAGCAGTCTCCGCGGCTACAATGAGCAGTTCTTC. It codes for CASSLRGYNEQFF.

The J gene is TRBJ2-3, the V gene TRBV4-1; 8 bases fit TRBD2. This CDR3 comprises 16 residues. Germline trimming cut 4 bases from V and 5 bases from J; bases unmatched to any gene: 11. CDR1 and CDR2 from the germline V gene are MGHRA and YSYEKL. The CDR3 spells CASSLIGGEVIDTQYF. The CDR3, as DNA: TGCGCCAGCAGCCTTATCGGGGGGGAGGTTATAGATACGCAGTATTTT.

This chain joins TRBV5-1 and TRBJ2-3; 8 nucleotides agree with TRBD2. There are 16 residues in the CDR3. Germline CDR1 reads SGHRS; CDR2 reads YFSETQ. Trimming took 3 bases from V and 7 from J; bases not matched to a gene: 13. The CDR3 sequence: CASSSSGRTRGYTQYF. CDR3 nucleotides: TGCGCCAGCAGCTCAAGCGGGAGAACGAGAGGGTATACGCAGTATTTT.

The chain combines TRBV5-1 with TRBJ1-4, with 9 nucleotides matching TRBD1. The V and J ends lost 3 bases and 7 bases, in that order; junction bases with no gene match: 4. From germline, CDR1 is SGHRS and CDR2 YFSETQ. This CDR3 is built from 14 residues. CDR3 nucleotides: TGCGCCAGCAGCTCGGGACAGGGTACTGAAAAACTGTTTTTT. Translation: CASSSGQGTEKLFF.

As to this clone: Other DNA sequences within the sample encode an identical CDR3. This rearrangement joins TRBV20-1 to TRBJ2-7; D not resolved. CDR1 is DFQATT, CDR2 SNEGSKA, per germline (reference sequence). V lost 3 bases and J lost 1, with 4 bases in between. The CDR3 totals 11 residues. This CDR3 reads CSASFSYEQYF. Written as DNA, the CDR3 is TGCAGTGCTAGCTTTTCCTACGAGCAGTACTTC.

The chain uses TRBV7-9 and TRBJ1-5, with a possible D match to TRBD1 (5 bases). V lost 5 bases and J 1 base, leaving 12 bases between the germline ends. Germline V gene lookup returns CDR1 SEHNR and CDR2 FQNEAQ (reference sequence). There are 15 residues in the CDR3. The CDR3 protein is CASSHWGGSNQPQHF. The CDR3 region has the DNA TGTGCCAGCAGCCATTGGGGGGGGAGCAATCAGCCCCAGCATTTT.

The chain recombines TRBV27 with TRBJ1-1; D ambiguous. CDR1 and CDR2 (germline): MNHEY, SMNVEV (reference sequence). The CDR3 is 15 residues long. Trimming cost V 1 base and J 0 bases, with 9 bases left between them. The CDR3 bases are TGTGCCAGCAGTTTATGGTACAGCATGAACACTGAAGCTTTCTTT. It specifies CASSLWYSMNTEAFF.

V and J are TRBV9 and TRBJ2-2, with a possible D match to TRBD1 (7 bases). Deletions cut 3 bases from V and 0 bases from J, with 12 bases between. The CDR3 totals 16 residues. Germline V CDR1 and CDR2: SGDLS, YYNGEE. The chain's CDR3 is CASSGAGQSNTGELFF. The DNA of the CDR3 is TGTGCCAGCAGCGGGGCGGGACAGTCGAACACCGGGGAGCTGTTTTTT.

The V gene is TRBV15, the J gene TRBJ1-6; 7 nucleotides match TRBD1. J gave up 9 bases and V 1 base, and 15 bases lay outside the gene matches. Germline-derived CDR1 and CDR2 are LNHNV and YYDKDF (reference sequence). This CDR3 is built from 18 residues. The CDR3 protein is CATSRADRFFGASSPLHF. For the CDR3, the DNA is TGTGCCACCAGCAGAGCGGACAGGTTCTTTGGAGCAAGTTCACCCCTCCACTTT.

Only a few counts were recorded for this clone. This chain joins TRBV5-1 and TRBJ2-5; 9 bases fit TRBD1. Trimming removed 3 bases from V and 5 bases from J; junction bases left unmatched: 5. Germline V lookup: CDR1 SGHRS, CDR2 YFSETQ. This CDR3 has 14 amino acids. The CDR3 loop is CASSSTGGGETQYF. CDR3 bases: TGCGCCAGCAGCTCTACAGGGGGCGGGGAGACCCAGTACTTC.

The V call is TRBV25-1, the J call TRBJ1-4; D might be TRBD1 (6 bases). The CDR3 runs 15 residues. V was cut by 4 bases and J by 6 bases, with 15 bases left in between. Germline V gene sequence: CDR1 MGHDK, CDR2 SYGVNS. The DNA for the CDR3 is TGTGCCAGCAGTGGAGTGGGACACTCCTATGAAAAACTGTTTTTT. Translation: CASSGVGHSYEKLFF.

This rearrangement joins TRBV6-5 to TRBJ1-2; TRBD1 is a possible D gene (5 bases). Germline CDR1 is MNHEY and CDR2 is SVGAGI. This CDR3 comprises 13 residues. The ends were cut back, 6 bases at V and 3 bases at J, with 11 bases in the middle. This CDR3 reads CASSSDRYYGYTF. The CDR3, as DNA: TGTGCCAGCAGCTCCGACAGATACTATGGCTACACCTTC.

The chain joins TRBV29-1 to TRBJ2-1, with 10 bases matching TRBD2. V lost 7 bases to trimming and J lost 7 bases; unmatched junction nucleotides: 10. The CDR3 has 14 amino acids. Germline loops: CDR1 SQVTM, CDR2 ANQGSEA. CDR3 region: CSAPSGRAFNEQFF. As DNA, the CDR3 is TGCAGCGCTCCCAGCGGGAGGGCCTTTAATGAGCAGTTCTTC.

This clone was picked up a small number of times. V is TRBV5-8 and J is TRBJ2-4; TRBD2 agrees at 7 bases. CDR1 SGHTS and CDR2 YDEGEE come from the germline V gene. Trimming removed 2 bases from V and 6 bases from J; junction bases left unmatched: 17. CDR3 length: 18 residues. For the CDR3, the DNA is TGTGCCAGCAGCTTAGTCGGCGGGGGTGGCTTTCAGACAAACATTCAGTACTTC. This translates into CASSLVGGGGFQTNIQYF.

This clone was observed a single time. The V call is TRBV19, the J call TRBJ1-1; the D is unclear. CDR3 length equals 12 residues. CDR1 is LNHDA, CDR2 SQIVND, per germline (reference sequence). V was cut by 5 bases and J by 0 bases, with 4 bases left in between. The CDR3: CASSLMNTEAFF. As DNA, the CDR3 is TGTGCCAGTAGTCTAATGAACACTGAAGCTTTCTTT. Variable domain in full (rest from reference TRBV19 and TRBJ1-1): DGGITQSPKYLFRKEGQNVTLSCEQNLNHDAMYWYRQDPGQGLRLIYYSQIVNDFQKGDIAEGYSVSREKKESFPLTVTSAQKNPTAFYLCASSLMNTEAFFGQGTRLTVV.

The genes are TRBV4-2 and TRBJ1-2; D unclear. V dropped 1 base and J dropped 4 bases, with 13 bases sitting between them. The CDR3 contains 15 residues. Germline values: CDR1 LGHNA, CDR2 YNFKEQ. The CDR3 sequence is CASSQGREFGYGYTF. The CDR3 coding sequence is TGTGCCAGCAGCCAAGGGAGGGAGTTCGGCTATGGCTACACCTTC.

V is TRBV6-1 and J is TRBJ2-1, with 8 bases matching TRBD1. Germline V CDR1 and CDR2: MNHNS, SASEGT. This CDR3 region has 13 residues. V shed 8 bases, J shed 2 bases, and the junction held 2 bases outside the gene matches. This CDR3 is CASGQGTYNEQFF. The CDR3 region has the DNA TGTGCCAGCGGACAGGGAACCTACAATGAGCAGTTCTTC.

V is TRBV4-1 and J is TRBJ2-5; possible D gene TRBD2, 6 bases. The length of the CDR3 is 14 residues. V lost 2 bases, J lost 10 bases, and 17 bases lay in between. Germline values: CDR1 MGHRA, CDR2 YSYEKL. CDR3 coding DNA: TGCGCCAGCAGCCAACTCCCGGGACCGGGGGTCCAGTACTTC. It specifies CASSQLPGPGVQYF.

The DNA for the CDR3 is TGTGCCATCAGTCACTCGACAGGAACAGAGACCCAGTACTTC. It yields the protein CAISHSTGTETQYF. V gene TRBV10-3 combines with J gene TRBJ2-5; a possible D gene is TRBD1 (6 bases). This CDR3 is built from 14 residues. Deletions cut 5 bases from V and 4 bases from J, with 14 bases between. Per the germline V gene, CDR1 is ENHRY and CDR2 is SYGVKD.

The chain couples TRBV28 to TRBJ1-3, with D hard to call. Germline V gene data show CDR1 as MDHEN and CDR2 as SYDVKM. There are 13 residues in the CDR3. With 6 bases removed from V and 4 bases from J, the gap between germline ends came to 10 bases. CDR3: CASSPGLGNTIYF. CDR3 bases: TGTGCCAGCAGCCCCGGACTCGGAAACACCATATATTTT.

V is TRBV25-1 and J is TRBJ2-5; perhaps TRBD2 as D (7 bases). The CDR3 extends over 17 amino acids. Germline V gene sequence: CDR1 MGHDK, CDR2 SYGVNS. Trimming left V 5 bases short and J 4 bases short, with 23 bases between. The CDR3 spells CASSRGRDGGLRETQYF. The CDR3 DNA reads TGTGCCAGCAGTAGGGGCCGGGACGGGGGGCTTAGAGAGACCCAGTACTTC.

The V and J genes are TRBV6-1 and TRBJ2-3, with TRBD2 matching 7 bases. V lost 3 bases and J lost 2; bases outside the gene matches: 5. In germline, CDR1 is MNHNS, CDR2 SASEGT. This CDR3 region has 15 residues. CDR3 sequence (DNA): TGTGCCAGCAGTGAGGCTAGCGGTCACACAGATACGCAGTATTTT. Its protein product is CASSEASGHTDTQYF.